This TCR beta chain was captured by sequencing in a study of blood T cell repertoires in COVID-19. The wider study: Nucleic acid was either cDNA or gDNA, and it came from T cells, B-cell-depleted T cells, or PBMCs.

Trimming took 3 bases from V and 6 from J; bases not matched to a gene: 7. CDR1 and CDR2 from the germline V gene are LGHDT and YNNKEL (reference sequence). The CDR3 extends over 16 amino acids. The table came from immunoSEQ multiplex PCR; TCRdb's copy has only in-frame clones and leaves some out. There are fewer than 200,000 clones in the sample; almost 85% occur only once, and more than 7.5% lies in the top ten. The chain has TRBV3-1 (or the pseudogene TRBV3-2) and TRBJ1-6, with TRBD1 matching 8 bases. Sequenced: peripheral blood. The clonotype comes from a man aged 35 to 55 who had recovered from COVID-19. The CDR3 is CASSQRDRPLNSPLHF. DNA for the CDR3: TGTGCCAGCAGCCAGAGGGACAGGCCCCTTAATTCACCCCTCCACTTT.